This TCR beta chain appears in the sequencing data of a study of shared clonotypes between healthy human individuals. At the level of the study: CD4 naive cells filled three plates per donor, CD4 memory three, CD8 naive two and CD8 memory one. Study-wide results and limits: Four donors shared approximately 5% of their naive CD4 clonotypes. Clonotype sharing among donors likely depends on sequencing depth.

This clone was observed a few times. The antigen is unknown. Across several immunoSEQ plates, the genomic DNA of each subset was split evenly. The table came from immunoSEQ multiplex PCR; TCRdb's copy has only in-frame clones and leaves some out. The sample includes roughly 680,000 clones, about two thirds of them seen just once. This clonotype was sampled from a young woman in good health. The sample was memory CD4+ T cells sorted from blood. The subset: CD45RA-negative fraction.

CDR3 residues: CASSLGTGDEQYF. The CDR3 DNA reads as TGTGCCAGCAGCTTGGGGACAGGGGACGAGCAGTACTTC. The chain recombines TRBV5-6 with TRBJ2-7, with TRBD1 matching 9 bases. This CDR3 comprises 13 residues. Losses at the gene ends were 0 bases for V and 5 bases for J; bases not matched to a gene: 0. CDR1 and CDR2 (germline): SGHDT, YYEEEE.